This entry lists 3 T cell receptor beta chains sequenced from one sample in a study of blood T cell repertoires in COVID-19. The assay was immunoSEQ multiplex PCR, and TCRdb's table has in-frame clones only and misses some. In the table there are around 70,000 clones, 85% to 95% of which are singletons. Material for sequencing was peripheral blood. These receptors all stem from a woman aged 55-70 years with active COVID-19.

The V gene is TRBV7-2, the J gene TRBJ2-1; the match to TRBD2 covers 7 bases. CDR1 and CDR2 (germline): SGHTA, FQGNSA. The V gene end was trimmed by 4 bases and the J gene end by 7 bases; junction bases not matched to a gene: 13. The CDR3 runs 16 residues. CDR3 amino acids: CASSSLGTTPPNEQFF. Written as DNA, the CDR3 is TGTGCCAGCAGCTCTCTCGGGACTACTCCGCCAAATGAGCAGTTCTTC.

The V and J genes are TRBV19 and TRBJ1-1; weak D call: TRBD1 (6 bases). Trimming shortened V by 5 bases and J by 0 bases, and 13 bases separated the two germline ends. The germline V gene has CDR1 LNHDA and CDR2 SQIVND (reference sequence). The CDR3 extends over 15 amino acids. CDR3 bases: TGTGCCAGTAGTCTTCCGGGGACATTGAACACTGAAGCTTTCTTT. Protein product: CASSLPGTLNTEAFF.

The chain uses TRBV29-1 and TRBJ2-3; unclear D gene. Germline V gene data show CDR1 as SQVTM and CDR2 as ANQGSEA. This CDR3 has 12 amino acids. Trimming took 7 bases from V and 5 from J, leaving 13 bases between them. Here the CDR3 reads CSANDLGDTQYF. For the CDR3, the DNA is TGCAGCGCGAATGACTTAGGAGATACGCAGTATTTT.